This section outlines one T cell receptor beta chain sequence together with its context. What it binds is unknown. The sample belongs to a study of shared clonotypes between healthy human individuals. Overall study findings and caveats: Generation of non-shared clonotypes was less probable than generation of clonotypes shared by all four donors.

Trimming cost V 1 base and J 3 bases; bases outside gene matches: 6. The germline gives CDR1 LNHDA, CDR2 SQIVND (reference sequence). This CDR3 is 15 amino acids long. Naive CD8 cells were CD45RO-negative, positively selected for CCR7, excluding terminally differentiated effector memory CD45RA+ cells. The authors loaded 200 ng DNA, 30,000 to 35,000 T cell genomes, into sorted-subset replicate PCRs. The method was immunoSEQ multiplex PCR; TCRdb's version includes in-frame clones alone and lacks a portion of them. The sample has around 620,000 clones, approximately 95% seen once. The sample consisted of naive CD8+ T cells sorted from blood. The clonotype comes from a woman between 25 and 40 years old in good health. The chain employs TRBV19 and TRBJ2-7, with TRBD2 matching 7 bases. CDR3 in amino acids: CASSIGVAGGYEQYF. CDR3 bases: TGTGCCAGTAGTATAGGAGTAGCGGGTGGCTACGAGCAGTACTTC.